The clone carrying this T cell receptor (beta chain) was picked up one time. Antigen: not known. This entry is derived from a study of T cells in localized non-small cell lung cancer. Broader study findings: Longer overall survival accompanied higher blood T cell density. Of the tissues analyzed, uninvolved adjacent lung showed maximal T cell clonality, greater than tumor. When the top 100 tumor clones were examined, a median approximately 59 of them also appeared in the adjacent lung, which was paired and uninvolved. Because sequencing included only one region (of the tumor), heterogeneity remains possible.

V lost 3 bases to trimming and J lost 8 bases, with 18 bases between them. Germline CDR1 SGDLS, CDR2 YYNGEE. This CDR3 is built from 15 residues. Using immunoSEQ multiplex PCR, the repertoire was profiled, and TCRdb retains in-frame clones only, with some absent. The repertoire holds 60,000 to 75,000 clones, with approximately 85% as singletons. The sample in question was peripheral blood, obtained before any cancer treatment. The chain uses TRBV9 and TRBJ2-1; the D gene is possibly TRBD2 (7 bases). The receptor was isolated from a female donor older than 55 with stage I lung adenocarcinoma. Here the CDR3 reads CASSAGGSWVDEQFF. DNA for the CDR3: TGTGCCAGCAGCGCGGGGGGCTCCTGGGTTGATGAGCAGTTCTTC.